Listed here are 31 T cell receptor beta chains from one sample, sequenced in a study of blood T cells in healthy people across ages. The second PCR ran roughly 6 to 11 cycles with a sample-barcoded 5' primer and J-beta primers. TCRdb fed the 5' RACE reads into MiXCR, producing one record per CDR3 protein. Among around 1,800,000 distinct CDR3 sequences listed, about two fifths were seen once. The sequenced sample consisted of blood. The receptors were gathered from a human donor in good health.

The rearrangement joins TRBV12-3 or TRBV12-4 to TRBJ2-1; D gene ambiguous. V lost 6 bases, J lost 4 bases, and 22 bases lay in between. The CDR3 runs 17 residues. CDR3 region: CASRKGSGPHHYNEQFF. CDR3 coding DNA: TGTGCCAGCAGGAAAGGATCCGGGCCCCACCATTACAATGAGCAGTTCTTC.

The rearrangement joins TRBV29-1 to TRBJ2-5, with D hard to call. Germline V gene lookup returns CDR1 SQVTM and CDR2 ANQGSEA. CDR3 length: 15 amino acids. Trimming cost V 2 bases and J 11 bases, with 24 bases left between them. CDR3 in DNA: TGCAGCGTTGAATCGGGCCAGGCCTACTGGGAATCGCAGTACTTC. Its translation is CSVESGQAYWESQYF.

V gene TRBV28 combines with J gene TRBJ2-7; D is perhaps TRBD1 or TRBD2 (5 bases each). Trimming pared 6 bases from V and 4 bases from J, leaving 19 bases between. This CDR3 has 15 residues. Germline V gene data show CDR1 as MDHEN and CDR2 as SYDVKM. For the CDR3, the DNA is TGTGCCAGCAGCCTCTCCCGGGGCCTAGAATACGAGCAGTACTTC. It translates to CASSLSRGLEYEQYF.

The rearrangement joins TRBV5-5 to TRBJ1-1; D gene ambiguous. CDR1 and CDR2 from the germline V gene are SGHKS and YYEKEE (reference sequence). V lost 4 bases and J 4 bases, leaving 14 bases between the germline ends. The CDR3 has 14 amino acids. CDR3 amino acids: CASSAYIGSTEAFF. The CDR3 coding sequence is TGTGCCAGCAGCGCTTACATAGGATCCACTGAAGCTTTCTTT.

The chain uses TRBV5-1 and TRBJ2-4; perhaps TRBD1 as D (6 bases). The closer fit of TRBJ2-7 to the DNA end suggests the J call may be wrong. The CDR3 runs 14 residues. CDR1 and CDR2 from the germline V gene are SGHRS and YFSETQ. CDR3 nucleotides: TGCGCCAGCAGCACACAGGGTCTAACCTACGAGCAGTACTTC. It translates to CASSTQGLTYEQYF.

The chain is built from TRBV29-1 and TRBJ2-2; no clear D. The CDR3 is 13 residues long. V dropped 5 bases and J dropped 7 bases, with 14 bases sitting between them. Per the germline V gene, CDR1 is SQVTM and CDR2 is ANQGSEA. CDR3 sequence reads: CSVKSVQDGELFF. The DNA of the CDR3 is TGCAGCGTTAAGTCCGTCCAAGACGGGGAGCTGTTTTTT.

As DNA, the CDR3 is TGCGCCAGCAGCACTGGGACAGGGCCATCGAATGAGCAGTTCTTC. Protein sequence: CASSTGTGPSNEQFF. The V and J genes are TRBV5-1 and TRBJ2-1, with 9 bases matching TRBD1. This CDR3 contains 15 residues. The V segment lost 4 bases and the J segment 7 bases; nucleotides outside the gene matches: 9. Germline CDR1 SGHRS, CDR2 YFSETQ.

The chain has TRBV29-1 and TRBJ2-3; D could derive from TRBD1 or TRBD2 (6 bases each). Germline assignment: CDR1 SQVTM and CDR2 ANQGSEA. V lost 7 bases to trimming and J lost 5 bases, with 16 bases between them. CDR3 length: 13 amino acids. The CDR3, as DNA: TGCAGCGCGACGGGGGCGTCGGGAGATACGCAGTATTTT. Amino acid sequence: CSATGASGDTQYF.

This clonotype was observed a few times. This sequence joins TRBV12-3 or TRBV12-4 and TRBJ2-5; TRBD1 might be the D (7 bases). Between the trimmed V and J ends, which lost 6 bases and 5 bases, there was a span of 19 bases. The CDR3 contains 15 residues. CDR3 nucleotide sequence: TGTGCCAGCAGCCAAAGGGACGCGGGACAGGAGACCCAGTACTTC. It specifies CASSQRDAGQETQYF.

This clonotype turned up a few times. The chain employs TRBV2 and TRBJ2-5; D gene ambiguous. The CDR3 totals 15 residues. V was clipped by 6 bases and J by 2 bases, with 16 bases between them. CDR1 and CDR2 (germline): SNHLY, FYNNEI. CDR3 DNA: TGTGCCAGCAGGGCGTTGGGGATCAGACAAGAGACCCAGTACTTC. The encoded protein is CASRALGIRQETQYF.

As to this clonotype: Germline is not matched at one junction end, which may reflect a read error. The chain couples TRBV4-1 to TRBJ1-5; the D gene is possibly TRBD1 (5 bases). CDR1 and CDR2 from the germline V gene are MGHRA and YSYEKL. This CDR3 spans 17 amino acids. The CDR3 spells CASSRLGTTIGSQPRHF. In DNA, the CDR3 is TGCGCCAGCTCCCGGTTGGGGACCACAATAGGATCTCAGCCCCGGCATTTT.

The sample holds many counts of this clonotype. The CDR3 DNA sequence: TGTGCCAGCAGTTACGGGACCGTGAACACTGAAGCTTTCTTT. It yields the protein CASSYGTVNTEAFF. The V gene is TRBV6-5, the J gene TRBJ1-1; D is possibly TRBD1 (5 bases). Germline CDR1 MNHEY, CDR2 SVGAGI. Trimming took 2 bases from V and 0 from J, leaving 7 bases between them. The CDR3 is 14 amino acids.

The chain carries TRBV20-1 and TRBJ1-2; D might be TRBD1 (5 bases). CDR1 is DFQATT and CDR2 is SNEGSKA in the germline V gene (reference sequence). The CDR3 has 14 amino acids. Between the trimmed V and J ends, which lost 5 bases and 2 bases, there was a span of 15 bases. CDR3: CSALLTVGNYGYTF. CDR3 nucleotide sequence: TGCAGTGCTCTCTTGACAGTGGGAAACTATGGCTACACCTTC.

A few counts support this clonotype. The rearrangement uses TRBV12-3 or TRBV12-4 and TRBJ2-3; D perhaps matches TRBD2 (7 bases). Trimming removed 3 bases at V and 4 bases at J, with 14 bases between. The CDR3 totals 15 residues. Here the CDR3 reads CASSFGRGAPDTQYF. The CDR3 DNA reads as TGTGCCAGCAGTTTTGGGAGGGGGGCCCCAGATACGCAGTATTTT.

This clonotype appeared a few times. This rearrangement joins TRBV7-2 to TRBJ1-2, with unresolved D. Trimming took 2 bases from V and 1 from J, leaving 8 bases between them. The CDR3 loop spans 14 amino acids. The V gene's germline CDR1 is SGHTA and CDR2 FQGNSA. The CDR3 spells CASSLFRLNYGYTF. The DNA of the CDR3 is TGTGCCAGCAGCTTATTCAGGCTTAACTATGGCTACACCTTC.

This clonotype was detected a few times. The chain combines TRBV5-6 with TRBJ2-7; D ambiguous. V was cut by 4 bases and J by 3 bases, with 11 bases left in between. The CDR3 consists of 13 residues. The germline V gene encodes CDR1 SGHDT and CDR2 YYEEEE. CDR3 sequence (DNA): TGTGCCAGCAGCGTCCAGCCTGGCTACGAGCAGTACTTC. This sequence encodes CASSVQPGYEQYF.

V and J are TRBV6-5 and TRBJ1-5; 12 nucleotides agree with TRBD1. The CDR3 spans 18 residues. J lost 2 bases, V lost 6 bases, and 11 bases had no gene match. Germline V gives CDR1 MNHEY, CDR2 SVGAGI. Written as DNA, the CDR3 is TGTGCCAGCAGATACCGGGACAGGGGGCTAATAGGCAATCAGCCCCAGCATTTT. Protein sequence: CASRYRDRGLIGNQPQHF.

V gene TRBV27 combines with J gene TRBJ1-3; D not certain. V was cut by 2 bases and J by 2 bases, with 7 bases left in between. Germline V gene lookup returns CDR1 MNHEY and CDR2 SMNVEV (reference sequence). The CDR3 totals 14 residues. The CDR3 DNA reads TGTGCCAGCAGTTTAGGGGAGCCTGGAAACACCATATATTTT. It specifies CASSLGEPGNTIYF.

The rearrangement joins TRBV15 to TRBJ1-3, with D tentatively TRBD1 (6 bases). The V and J ends lost 7 bases and 2 bases respectively, with 18 bases between them. CDR1 and CDR2 from the germline V gene are LNHNV and YYDKDF (reference sequence). The CDR3 contains 16 residues. CDR3 DNA sequence: TGTGCCACCACCACGGAACAGGGCGTCACTGGAAACACCATATATTTT. Protein sequence: CATTTEQGVTGNTIYF.

The table lists this clonotype with many counts. V gene TRBV7-9 combines with J gene TRBJ2-3; 8 nucleotides match TRBD2. The trim removed 4 bases at V and 5 bases at J, leaving 11 bases unmatched. This CDR3 contains 16 residues. Germline V gives CDR1 SEHNR, CDR2 FQNEAQ (reference sequence). The CDR3 protein is CASSSAAGLEGDTQYF. CDR3 DNA sequence: TGTGCCAGCAGCTCCGCCGCGGGACTAGAGGGAGATACGCAGTATTTT. Filled out from reference TRBV7-9 and TRBJ2-3, the complete variable domain reads DTGVSQNPRHKITKRGQNVTFRCDPISEHNRLYWYRQTLGQGPEFLTYFQNEAQLEKSRLLSDRFSAERPKGSFSTLEIQRTEQGDSAMYLCASSSAAGLEGDTQYFGPGTRLTVL.

The chain links TRBV11-2 to TRBJ2-5; TRBD1 matches 7 bases. The V gene end was trimmed by 4 bases and the J gene end by 2 bases; junction bases not matched to a gene: 4. The germline V gene encodes CDR1 SGHAT and CDR2 FQNNGV. The CDR3 covers 14 residues. CDR3 sequence (DNA): TGTGCCAGCAGCTCGGACAGGCGGCAAGAGACCCAGTACTTC. It codes for CASSSDRRQETQYF.

The chain is built from TRBV5-1 and TRBJ1-5; no reliable D call. The CDR3 has 16 amino acids. V was pared by 2 bases and J by 8 bases, with 20 bases between. In germline, CDR1 is SGHRS, CDR2 YFSETQ. CDR3 sequence reads: CASSFGVESGEEPQHF. The CDR3 DNA is TGCGCCAGCAGCTTCGGGGTCGAATCCGGGGAGGAGCCCCAGCATTTT.

This clonotype was observed a handful of times. This CDR3 is CASSSSGARINEQFF. CDR3 nucleotides: TGTGCCAGCAGTTCTAGCGGGGCTCGAATAAATGAGCAGTTCTTC. This chain links TRBV7-9 with TRBJ2-1, with 9 nucleotides matching TRBD2. This CDR3 region has 15 residues. The V gene end was trimmed by 6 bases and the J gene end by 7 bases; junction bases not matched to a gene: 10. Germline V gives CDR1 SEHNR, CDR2 FQNEAQ (reference sequence). The full variable domain, its missing parts supplied by reference TRBV7-9 and TRBJ2-1, is DTGVSQNPRHKITKRGQNVTFRCDPISEHNRLYWYRQTLGQGPEFLTYFQNEAQLEKSRLLSDRFSAERPKGSFSTLEIQRTEQGDSAMYLCASSSSGARINEQFFGPGTRLTVL.

This chain links TRBV12-3 or TRBV12-4 with TRBJ2-7; 7 bases agree with TRBD1. The CDR3 spans 12 residues. V was pared by 5 bases and J by 7 bases, with 5 bases of the junction left unmatched. The CDR3, as DNA: TGTGCCAGCAGTCCCTACAGGGGTGAGCAGTACTTC. It yields the protein CASSPYRGEQYF.

The chain carries TRBV6-2 or TRBV6-3 and TRBJ2-7, with D tentatively TRBD1 (5 bases). CDR3 length equals 15 residues. The germline CDR1 and CDR2 sequences are MNHEY and SVGEGT. Trimming pared 3 bases from V and 2 bases from J, leaving 14 bases between. DNA of the CDR3: TGTGCCAGCAGTTATGCCCAGGGATCACCCTACGAGCAGTACTTC. Translation: CASSYAQGSPYEQYF.

This clonotype has just a few counts. V usage is TRBV4-3 and J usage is TRBJ1-6, with unresolved D. The CDR3 runs to 16 residues. Germline V CDR1 and CDR2: LGHNA, YSLEER. Trimming shortened V by 0 bases and J by 10 bases, and 16 bases separated the two germline ends. For the CDR3, the DNA is TGCGCCAGCAGCCAAGATCGGGCGGGAGGTTACTCACCCCTCCACTTT. Its translation is CASSQDRAGGYSPLHF.

The table lists this clonotype with a few counts. Here the CDR3 DNA reads TGTGCCAGCAGTCCCGAGGTGCTCGCAGGAACGCAGTATTTT. Protein sequence: CASSPEVLAGTQYF. This chain uses TRBV7-3 with TRBJ2-3; D gene ambiguous. Germline assignment: CDR1 SGHTA and CDR2 FQGTGA. The CDR3 totals 14 residues. The V and J ends lost 6 bases and 9 bases respectively, with 19 bases between them.

The chain joins TRBV10-3 to TRBJ2-7; TRBD2 is a possible D gene (6 bases). V shed 6 bases and J shed 5 bases, with 14 bases lying between them. Germline CDR1 and CDR2: ENHRY and SYGVKD. This CDR3 has 13 amino acids. The CDR3 reads CAISDGGEHEQYF. The CDR3 DNA reads as TGTGCCATCAGCGACGGAGGGGAACACGAGCAGTACTTC.

This clonotype was recorded a few times. The chain uses TRBV11-2 and TRBJ2-6; D not certain. Germline values: CDR1 SGHAT, CDR2 FQNNGV. Trimming removed 3 bases from V and 2 bases from J, with 11 bases in between. This CDR3 has 16 amino acids. The DNA of the CDR3 is TGTGCCAGCAGCTTTCTAGAGCTTACTGGGGCCAACGTCCTGACTTTC. Its protein product is CASSFLELTGANVLTF.

This chain connects TRBV7-9 to TRBJ2-3, with 7 nucleotides matching TRBD2. CDR1 SEHNR and CDR2 FQNEAQ come from the germline V gene (reference sequence). The trim removed 5 bases at V and 2 bases at J, leaving 7 bases unmatched. This CDR3 has 15 residues. CDR3 in amino acids: CASSPDGDYTDTQYF. In DNA form, the CDR3 reads TGTGCCAGCAGCCCCGACGGGGACTACACAGATACGCAGTATTTT.

A few counts support this clonotype. Written as DNA, the CDR3 is TGTGCCAGCAGTTCCAGACAGTACAATGAGCAGTTCTTC. The encoded protein is CASSSRQYNEQFF. The chain is built from TRBV27 and TRBJ2-1; D might be TRBD1 (5 bases). Germline assignment: CDR1 MNHEY and CDR2 SMNVEV (reference sequence). Deletions cut 4 bases from V and 4 bases from J, with 8 bases between. The CDR3 is 13 amino acids.